These 23 T cell receptor beta chains came from one sample sequenced in a study of blood T cell repertoires in COVID-19 (dated by TCRdb to 2019 to 2021). Library prep was done by the immunoSEQ multiplex PCR assay. TCRdb stores this immuneACCESS table with in-frame sequences only. Part of the clones is absent; in the studies checked, under half of the shortfall reflects unresolved V genes, and no reason is known for the rest. Recorded for this sample are about 260,000 clones; 85% to 90% of them occurred a single time. Clones ranked in the top ten supply 3% to 4.5% of the sample. Sequencing was performed on peripheral blood. These receptor sequences come from a woman in her forties with acute or convalescent COVID-19.

This chain joins TRBV7-8 and TRBJ2-3; TRBD2 matches 9 bases. Germline CDR1 reads SGHVS; CDR2 reads FQNEAQ. The CDR3 contains 14 residues. V shed 5 bases, J shed 4 bases, and the junction held 4 bases outside the gene matches. CDR3 amino acids: CASSLRTSADTQYF. DNA for the CDR3: TGTGCCAGCAGCCTTCGGACTAGCGCAGATACGCAGTATTTT.

The chain combines TRBV5-1 with TRBJ1-1; D is unclear. CDR3 length: 14 amino acids. Trimming pared 6 bases from V and 6 bases from J, leaving 18 bases between. Germline V gene data show CDR1 as SGHRS and CDR2 as YFSETQ. The CDR3 bases are TGCGCCAGCACTAACTCCGCCCGGAGTTCTGAAGCTTTCTTT. It yields the protein CASTNSARSSEAFF.

V gene TRBV7-2 combines with J gene TRBJ1-2; TRBD1 is a possible D gene (5 bases). V was shortened by 7 bases and J by 9 bases, with 18 bases between the two germline ends. This CDR3 spans 13 amino acids. Per germline, CDR1 SGHTA and CDR2 FQGNSA. CDR3 nucleotide sequence: TGTGCCAGCACCCCGGGGGGAGGCAATAGCTACACCTTC. Translating gives CASTPGGGNSYTF.

This chain connects TRBV27 to TRBJ1-2; 7 bases line up with TRBD1. This CDR3 has 13 residues. Germline V CDR1 and CDR2: MNHEY, SMNVEV (reference sequence). The V segment lost 5 bases and the J segment 9 bases; nucleotides outside the gene matches: 9. The CDR3 reads CASSPIGQERYTF. CDR3 sequence (DNA): TGTGCCAGCAGTCCAATCGGACAGGAGCGCTACACCTTC.

In its sample, this clone was seen a few times. The chain is built from TRBV5-1 and TRBJ1-3; D is perhaps TRBD1 (6 bases). Germline CDR1 and CDR2: SGHRS and YFSETQ. V was pared by 1 base and J by 4 bases, with 21 bases between. CDR3 size: 18 residues. CDR3 bases: TGCGCCAGCAGCTTGCGGCAGGGGCTTTTAGGAGAGGGAAACACCATATATTTT. It translates to CASSLRQGLLGEGNTIYF.

This clone turned up a few times. This chain connects TRBV10-3 to TRBJ2-1, with 9 bases aligning to TRBD2. Looked up from germline, CDR1 is ENHRY and CDR2 is SYGVKD. CDR3 length: 17 amino acids. V trimming: 0 bases; J trimming: 8 bases; junction bases outside the gene matches: 11. The CDR3 spells CAISESVGRGGEHEQFF. The CDR3 DNA reads as TGTGCCATCAGTGAGTCGGTCGGGCGGGGGGGCGAGCATGAGCAGTTCTTC.

The chain joins TRBV19 to TRBJ2-5; 8 bases line up with TRBD1. CDR3 length equals 13 residues. CDR1 is LNHDA and CDR2 is SQIVND in the germline V gene (reference sequence). The J segment lost 4 bases and the V segment lost 5 bases, leaving 3 bases of the junction unmatched. The CDR3 is CASSPGGGETQYF. DNA of the CDR3: TGTGCCAGTAGTCCAGGGGGCGGAGAGACCCAGTACTTC. The entire variable domain, with the rest obtained from reference TRBV19 and TRBJ2-5, is as follows: DGGITQSPKYLFRKEGQNVTLSCEQNLNHDAMYWYRQDPGQGLRLIYYSQIVNDFQKGDIAEGYSVSREKKESFPLTVTSAQKNPTAFYLCASSPGGGETQYFGPGTRLLVL.

The V and J genes are TRBV4-1 and TRBJ1-1, with D uncertain. The V gene's germline CDR1 is MGHRA and CDR2 YSYEKL. The length of the CDR3 is 14 residues. V dropped 1 base and J dropped 5 bases, with 11 bases sitting between them. The CDR3 DNA is TGCGCCAGCAGCCAAGTTACGGGTGGGACTGAAGCTTTCTTT. As protein: CASSQVTGGTEAFF.

The chain carries TRBV30 and TRBJ1-5; TRBD1 agrees at 7 bases. CDR1 and CDR2 from the germline V gene are GTSNPN and SVGIG (reference sequence). The CDR3 is made up of 14 amino acids. After removal of 0 bases from V and 6 bases from J, the junction contained 5 bases not matched to a gene. CDR3 protein: CAWSVRQGLQPQHF. CDR3 nucleotides: TGTGCCTGGAGTGTACGACAGGGACTTCAGCCCCAGCATTTT.

This rearrangement joins TRBV6-4 to TRBJ1-2; D remains unclear. The V gene's germline CDR1 is MRHNA and CDR2 SNTAGT. V lost 0 bases and J lost 6, with 8 bases in between. The CDR3 has 13 amino acids. CDR3 loop: CASSDSWQNGYTF. As DNA, the CDR3 is TGTGCCAGCAGTGACTCATGGCAGAATGGCTACACCTTC.

V gene TRBV19 combines with J gene TRBJ2-3; 9 bases match TRBD1. The CDR3 has 15 amino acids. With 5 bases clipped from V and 3 bases from J, the junction kept 6 bases outside the gene matches. The germline V gene has CDR1 LNHDA and CDR2 SQIVND (reference sequence). Here the CDR3 reads CASSPTGGRTDTQYF. CDR3 in DNA: TGTGCCAGTAGTCCGACAGGGGGTAGGACAGATACGCAGTATTTT.

This clone showed up just a few times. The gene calls are TRBV19 and TRBJ2-3; no clear D gene. The CDR3 has 12 residues. Germline V gives CDR1 LNHDA, CDR2 SQIVND (reference sequence). Deletions cut 7 bases from V and 7 bases from J, with 12 bases between. CDR3 protein: CASKVDSNTQYF. The CDR3 DNA is TGTGCCAGTAAGGTAGACTCGAATACGCAGTATTTT.

This clone was seen a handful of times. The V and J genes are TRBV19 and TRBJ1-1, with D unresolved. The CDR3 contains 12 residues. The germline V and J ends were trimmed by 4 bases and 5 bases, with 8 bases remaining between them. CDR1 is LNHDA and CDR2 is SQIVND in the germline V gene (reference sequence). The CDR3 DNA reads as TGTGCCAGTAGTACTCGGAGGACTGAAGCTTTCTTT. Encoded protein: CASSTRRTEAFF. Based on the CDR3 plus reference TRBV19 and TRBJ1-1, the full variable domain is DGGITQSPKYLFRKEGQNVTLSCEQNLNHDAMYWYRQDPGQGLRLIYYSQIVNDFQKGDIAEGYSVSREKKESFPLTVTSAQKNPTAFYLCASSTRRTEAFFGQGTRLTVV.

This rearrangement joins TRBV25-1 to TRBJ2-5, with 7 bases aligning to TRBD2. Per germline, CDR1 MGHDK and CDR2 SYGVNS. The CDR3 sequence is 14 residues long. J gave up 5 bases and V 1 base, and 4 bases lay outside the gene matches. The CDR3, as DNA: TGTGCCAGCAGTGAATTGGGAGGGTTTGAGACCCAGTACTTC. It yields the protein CASSELGGFETQYF.

This sequence joins TRBV15 and TRBJ1-1, with TRBD1 matching over 7 bases. CDR3 length: 16 residues. V was pared by 1 base and J by 1 base, with 6 bases of the junction left unmatched. Germline V gene sequence: CDR1 LNHNV, CDR2 YYDKDF (reference sequence). CDR3 sequence: CATSRGDGTANTEAFF. The DNA for the CDR3 is TGTGCCACCAGCAGAGGAGACGGGACAGCGAACACTGAAGCTTTCTTT. Full variable domain (rest looked up from reference TRBV15 and TRBJ1-1): DAMVIQNPRYQVTQFGKPVTLSCSQTLNHNVMYWYQQKSSQAPKLLFHYYDKDFNNEADTPDNFQSRRPNTSFCFLDIRSPGLGDTAMYLCATSRGDGTANTEAFFGQGTRLTVV.

The chain combines TRBV10-3 with TRBJ1-5; 7 bases line up with TRBD1. The V and J ends lost 4 bases and 5 bases, in that order; junction bases with no gene match: 2. Germline values: CDR1 ENHRY, CDR2 SYGVKD. This CDR3 is built from 13 residues. The CDR3 DNA reads TGTGCCATCAGTGGAGACAGGGATCAGCCCCAGCATTTT. It codes for CAISGDRDQPQHF.

V gene TRBV10-3 combines with J gene TRBJ2-1; 10 bases map to TRBD2. In germline, CDR1 is ENHRY, CDR2 SYGVKD. The CDR3 totals 16 residues. V lost 2 bases and J lost 7; bases outside the gene matches: 8. The CDR3 loop is CAISEDVSGGWNEQFF. In DNA form, the CDR3 reads TGTGCCATCAGTGAGGATGTTAGCGGGGGGTGGAATGAGCAGTTCTTC.

The V and J genes are TRBV23-1 and TRBJ1-4; D may be TRBD1 (5 bases). TRBV23-1 is recorded as an ORF, its role being uncertain. Trimming removed 3 bases at V and 0 bases at J, with 17 bases between. This CDR3 comprises 18 residues. The CDR3 DNA reads as TGCGCCAGCAGTCAGAAATCGATAGGGGCAACAACTAATGAAAAACTGTTTTTT. Amino acid sequence: CASSQKSIGATTNEKLFF.

The chain couples TRBV2 to TRBJ1-5; TRBD1 agrees at 7 bases. The CDR3 length is 16 residues. CDR1 is SNHLY and CDR2 is FYNNEI in the germline V gene. The J segment lost 0 bases and the V segment lost 3 bases, leaving 5 bases of the junction unmatched. CDR3 in DNA: TGTGCCAGCAGTGAGTTAGGGGGCCGTAGCAATCAGCCCCAGCATTTT. Its protein is CASSELGGRSNQPQHF.

Only one count was recorded for this clone. CDR3 bases: TGCAGTGCTAGTCGGTCACGACAGTGGCCGGATACGCAGTATTTT. This codes for CSASRSRQWPDTQYF. The chain carries TRBV20-1 and TRBJ2-3; D may be TRBD1 (5 bases). Trimming took off 3 bases at V and 6 bases at J, with 19 bases between the two ends. The CDR3 sequence is 15 residues long. Germline values: CDR1 DFQATT, CDR2 SNEGSKA (reference sequence).

A word on this clone: At the DNA level, this CDR3 is encoded by other sequences in the same sample as well. The chain combines TRBV11-2 with TRBJ1-6, with a tentative D call TRBD1 (5 bases). The germline gives CDR1 SGHAT, CDR2 FQNNGV. The V end was cut by 0 bases, the J end by 7 bases, with 10 bases between. The CDR3 runs 15 residues. The CDR3 loop reads CASSLDERGNSPLHF. The CDR3 DNA reads TGTGCCAGCAGCTTAGATGAAAGGGGAAATTCACCCCTCCACTTT.

V is TRBV29-1 and J is TRBJ2-2; D possibly corresponds to TRBD1 (6 bases). Germline values: CDR1 SQVTM, CDR2 ANQGSEA. The CDR3 extends over 13 amino acids. The V and J ends lost 6 bases and 1 base respectively, with 9 bases between them. CDR3 DNA sequence: TGCAGCGTGCGGACAGTGAACACCGGGGAGCTGTTTTTT. Translation: CSVRTVNTGELFF.

The chain is built from TRBV9 and TRBJ1-1, with TRBD1 matching 8 bases. The germline V gene has CDR1 SGDLS and CDR2 YYNGEE. This CDR3 comprises 14 residues. Unmatched junction bases numbered 4, after V lost 3 bases and J lost 3 bases. Written as DNA, the CDR3 is TGTGCCAGCAGCGCCTCAGGGGGCTACACTGAAGCTTTCTTT. Translation: CASSASGGYTEAFF.